This T cell receptor beta chain was observed in a study of CD8 T cells in ankylosing spondylitis. TCRdb ran MiXCR on the 5' RACE reads and lists one entry per CDR3 protein. The data hold approximately 150,000 distinct CDR3 sequences, with approximately 48% observed a single time. V was pared by 7 bases and J by 1 base, with 13 bases between. The CDR3 covers 14 residues. CDR1 and CDR2 (germline): SGHVS, FQNEAQ. This clonotype was sampled from a male donor with ankylosing spondylitis. The rearrangement links TRBV7-8 to TRBJ1-1; D unclear. Sample: synovial fluid, either unsorted or a sorted T cell fraction (not recorded which). This CDR3 reads CASTPVGGNTEAFF. For the CDR3, the DNA is TGTGCCAGCACCCCGGTGGGAGGGAACACTGAAGCTTTCTTT.